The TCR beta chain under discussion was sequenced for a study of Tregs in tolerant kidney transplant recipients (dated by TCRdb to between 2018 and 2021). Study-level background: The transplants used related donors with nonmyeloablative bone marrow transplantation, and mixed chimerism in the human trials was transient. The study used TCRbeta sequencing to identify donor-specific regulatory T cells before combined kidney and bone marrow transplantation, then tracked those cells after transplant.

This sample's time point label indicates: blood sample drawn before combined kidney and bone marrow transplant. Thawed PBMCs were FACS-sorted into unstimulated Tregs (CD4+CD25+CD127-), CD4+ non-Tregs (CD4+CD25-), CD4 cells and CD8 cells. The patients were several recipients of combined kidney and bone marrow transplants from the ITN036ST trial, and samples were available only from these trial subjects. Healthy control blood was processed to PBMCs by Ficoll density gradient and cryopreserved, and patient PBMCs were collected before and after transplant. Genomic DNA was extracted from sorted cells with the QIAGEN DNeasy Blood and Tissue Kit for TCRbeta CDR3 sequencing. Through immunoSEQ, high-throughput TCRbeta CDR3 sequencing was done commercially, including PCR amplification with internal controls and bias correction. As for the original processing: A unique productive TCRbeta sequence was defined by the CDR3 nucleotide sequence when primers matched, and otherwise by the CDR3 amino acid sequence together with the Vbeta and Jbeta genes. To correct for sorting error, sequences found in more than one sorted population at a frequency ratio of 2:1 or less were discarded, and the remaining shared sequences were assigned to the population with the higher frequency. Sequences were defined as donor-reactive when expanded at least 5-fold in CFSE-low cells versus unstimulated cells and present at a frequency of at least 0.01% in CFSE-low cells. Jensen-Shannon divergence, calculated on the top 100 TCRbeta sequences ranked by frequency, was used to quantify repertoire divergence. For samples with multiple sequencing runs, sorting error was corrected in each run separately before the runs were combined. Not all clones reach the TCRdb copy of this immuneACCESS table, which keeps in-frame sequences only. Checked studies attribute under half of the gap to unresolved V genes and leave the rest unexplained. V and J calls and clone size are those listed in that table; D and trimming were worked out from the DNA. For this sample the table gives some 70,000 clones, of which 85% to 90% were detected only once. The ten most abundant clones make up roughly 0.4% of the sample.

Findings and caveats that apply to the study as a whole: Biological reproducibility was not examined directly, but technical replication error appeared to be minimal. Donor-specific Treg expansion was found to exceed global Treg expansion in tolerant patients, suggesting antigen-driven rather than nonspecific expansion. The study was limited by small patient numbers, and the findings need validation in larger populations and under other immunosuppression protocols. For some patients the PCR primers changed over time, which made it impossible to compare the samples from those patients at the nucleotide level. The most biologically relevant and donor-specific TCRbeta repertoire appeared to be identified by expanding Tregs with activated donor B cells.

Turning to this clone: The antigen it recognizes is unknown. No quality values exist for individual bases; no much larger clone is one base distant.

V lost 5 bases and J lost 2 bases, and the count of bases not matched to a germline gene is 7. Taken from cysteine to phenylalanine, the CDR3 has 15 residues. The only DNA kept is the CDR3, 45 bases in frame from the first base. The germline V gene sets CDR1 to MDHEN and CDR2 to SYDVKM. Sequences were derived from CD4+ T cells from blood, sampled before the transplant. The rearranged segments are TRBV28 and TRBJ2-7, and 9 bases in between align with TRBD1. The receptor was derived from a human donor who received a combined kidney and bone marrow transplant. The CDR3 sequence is CASSTPGTGTYEQYF. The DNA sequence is TGTGCCAGCAGTACACCTGGGACAGGGACCTACGAGCAGTACTTC.